This T cell receptor beta chain was recorded in a study of cytomegalovirus exposure and HLA in healthy donors. Study-wide findings and caveats: Prediction of most subjects' HLA-A and HLA-B alleles by TCR beta sequences was reportedly accurate. An assumption of roughly uniform sequencing depth across donors underlay the presence/absence analyses.

PCR amplification relied on 60 Vbeta primers (plus 13 Jbeta primers). How the authors handled the data: There were tens of millions of unique TCR beta chains by a later count, and 8.5 million to 14 million of them were shared. Method: immunoSEQ multiplex PCR; TCRdb's copy keeps in-frame clones and lacks some. V and J calls and clone size are those listed in that table; D and trimming were worked out from the DNA. The top ten clones hold 2.5% to 3% of a sample with about 170,000 clones, 62% of them seen once. Comments on this clone: Its target is not known.

V was pared by 8 bases and J by 5 bases, with 11 bases of the junction left unmatched. Per the germline V gene, CDR1 is MNHNS and CDR2 is SASEGT. The CDR3 has 15 residues. Each of the donors was a healthy bone marrow donor. This TCR was recovered from a man aged 35-49 years in good health and CMV-seronegative. The V and J genes are TRBV6-1 and TRBJ1-5, with 8 bases that match TRBD1. The sample taken for sequencing was PBMCs. The CDR3 sequence is CASYPGTGGYQPQHF. The CDR3 DNA follows: TGTGCCAGCTACCCCGGGACAGGAGGGTATCAGCCCCAGCATTTT.